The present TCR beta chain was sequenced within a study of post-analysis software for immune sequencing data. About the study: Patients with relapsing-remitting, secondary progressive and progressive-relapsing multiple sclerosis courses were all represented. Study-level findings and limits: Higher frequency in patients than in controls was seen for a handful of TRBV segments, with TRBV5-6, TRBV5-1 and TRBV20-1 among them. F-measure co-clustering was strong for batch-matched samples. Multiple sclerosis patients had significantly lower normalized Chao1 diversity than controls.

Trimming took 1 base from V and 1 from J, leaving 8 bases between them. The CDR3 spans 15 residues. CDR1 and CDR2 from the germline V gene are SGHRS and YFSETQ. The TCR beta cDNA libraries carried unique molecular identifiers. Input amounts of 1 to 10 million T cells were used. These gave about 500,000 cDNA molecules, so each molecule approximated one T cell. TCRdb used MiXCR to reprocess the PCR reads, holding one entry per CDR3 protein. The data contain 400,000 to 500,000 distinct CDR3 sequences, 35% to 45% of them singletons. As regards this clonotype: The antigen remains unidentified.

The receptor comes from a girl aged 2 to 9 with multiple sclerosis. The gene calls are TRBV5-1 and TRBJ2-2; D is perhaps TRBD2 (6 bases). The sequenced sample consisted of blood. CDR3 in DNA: TGCGCCAGCAGCTTGTTGGGGGGGAACACCGGGGAGCTGTTTTTT. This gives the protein CASSLLGGNTGELFF.